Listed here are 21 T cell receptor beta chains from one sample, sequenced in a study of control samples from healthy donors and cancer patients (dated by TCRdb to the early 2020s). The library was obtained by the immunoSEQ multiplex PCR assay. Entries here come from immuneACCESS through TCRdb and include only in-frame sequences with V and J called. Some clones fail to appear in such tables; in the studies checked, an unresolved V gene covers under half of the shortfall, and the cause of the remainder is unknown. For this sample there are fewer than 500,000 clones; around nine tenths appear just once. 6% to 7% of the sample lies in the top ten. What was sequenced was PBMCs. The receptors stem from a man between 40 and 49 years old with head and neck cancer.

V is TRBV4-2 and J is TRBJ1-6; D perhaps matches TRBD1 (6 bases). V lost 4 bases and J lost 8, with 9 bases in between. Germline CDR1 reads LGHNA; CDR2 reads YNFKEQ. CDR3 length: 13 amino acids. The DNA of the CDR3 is TGTGCCAGCAGCCTTTCAGGGGATTCACCCCTCCACTTT. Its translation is CASSLSGDSPLHF.

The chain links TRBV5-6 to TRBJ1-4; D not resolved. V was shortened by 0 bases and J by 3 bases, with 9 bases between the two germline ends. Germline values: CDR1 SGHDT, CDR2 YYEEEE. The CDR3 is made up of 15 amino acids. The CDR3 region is CASSLEAVANEKLFF. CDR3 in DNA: TGTGCCAGCAGCTTGGAGGCAGTAGCTAATGAAAAACTGTTTTTT.

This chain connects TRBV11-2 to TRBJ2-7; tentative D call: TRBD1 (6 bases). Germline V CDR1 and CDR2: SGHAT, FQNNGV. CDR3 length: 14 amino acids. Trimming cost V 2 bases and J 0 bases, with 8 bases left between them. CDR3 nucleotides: TGTGCCAGCAGCTTACCACAGGGCTCCTACGAGCAGTACTTC. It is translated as CASSLPQGSYEQYF.

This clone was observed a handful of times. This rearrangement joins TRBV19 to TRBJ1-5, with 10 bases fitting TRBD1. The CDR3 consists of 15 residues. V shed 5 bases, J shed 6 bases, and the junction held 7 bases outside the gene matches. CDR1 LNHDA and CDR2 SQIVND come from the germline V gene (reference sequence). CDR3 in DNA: TGTGCCAGTAGTTCCCGGGACAGGGGAATTCAGCCCCAGCATTTT. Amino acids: CASSSRDRGIQPQHF.

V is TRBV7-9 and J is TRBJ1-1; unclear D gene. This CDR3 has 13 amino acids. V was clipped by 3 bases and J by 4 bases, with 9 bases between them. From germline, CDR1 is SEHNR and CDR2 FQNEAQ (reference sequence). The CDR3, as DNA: TGTGCCAGCAGCTTTACTGCGGGCACTGAAGCTTTCTTT. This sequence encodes CASSFTAGTEAFF.

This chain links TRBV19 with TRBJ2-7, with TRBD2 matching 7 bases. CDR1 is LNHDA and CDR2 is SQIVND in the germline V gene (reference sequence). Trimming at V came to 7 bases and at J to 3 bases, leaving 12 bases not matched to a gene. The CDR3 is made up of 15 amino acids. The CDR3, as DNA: TGTGCCAGTACCCCCGACCGGGAGGCGGGCTACGAGCAGTACTTC. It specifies CASTPDREAGYEQYF.

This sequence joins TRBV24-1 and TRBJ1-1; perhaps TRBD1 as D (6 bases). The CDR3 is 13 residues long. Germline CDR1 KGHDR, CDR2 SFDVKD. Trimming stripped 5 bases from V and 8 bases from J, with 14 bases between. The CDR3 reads CATSGFGQQEAFF. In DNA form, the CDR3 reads TGTGCCACCAGTGGTTTCGGACAGCAAGAAGCTTTCTTT.

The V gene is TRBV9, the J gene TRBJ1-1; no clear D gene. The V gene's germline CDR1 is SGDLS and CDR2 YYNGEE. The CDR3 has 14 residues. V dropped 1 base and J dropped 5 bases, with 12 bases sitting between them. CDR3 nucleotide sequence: TGTGCCAGCAGCGTACTACCGGAGAGAACTGAAGCTTTCTTT. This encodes CASSVLPERTEAFF.

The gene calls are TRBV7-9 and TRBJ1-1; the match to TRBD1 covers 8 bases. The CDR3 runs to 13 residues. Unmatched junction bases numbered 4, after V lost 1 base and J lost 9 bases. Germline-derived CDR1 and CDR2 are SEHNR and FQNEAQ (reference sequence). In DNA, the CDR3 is TGTGCCAGCAGCTTAGACGGACAGGGAAAAGCTTTCTTT. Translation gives CASSLDGQGKAFF.

The CDR3: CASSDDRGVYEQYF. CDR3 in DNA: TGTGCCAGCTCTGACGACAGGGGAGTCTACGAGCAGTACTTC. The chain recombines TRBV2 with TRBJ2-7, with TRBD1 matching over 8 bases. The CDR3 loop spans 14 amino acids. V trimming: 8 bases; J trimming: 3 bases; junction bases outside the gene matches: 9. Germline CDR1 reads SNHLY; CDR2 reads FYNNEI.

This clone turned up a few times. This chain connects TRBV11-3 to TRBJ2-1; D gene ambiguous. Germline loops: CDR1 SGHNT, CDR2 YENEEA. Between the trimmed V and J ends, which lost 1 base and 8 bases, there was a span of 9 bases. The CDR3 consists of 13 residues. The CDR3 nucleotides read TGTGCCAGCAGCTTAGTTGCGGTTGATGAGCAGTTCTTC. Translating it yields CASSLVAVDEQFF.

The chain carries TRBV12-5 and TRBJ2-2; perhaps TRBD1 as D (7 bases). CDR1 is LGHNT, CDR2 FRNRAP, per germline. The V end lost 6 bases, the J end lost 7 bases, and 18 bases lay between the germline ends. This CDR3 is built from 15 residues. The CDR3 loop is CASGIETRGVGELFF. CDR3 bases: TGTGCTAGTGGCATTGAAACCAGGGGGGTCGGGGAGCTGTTTTTT.

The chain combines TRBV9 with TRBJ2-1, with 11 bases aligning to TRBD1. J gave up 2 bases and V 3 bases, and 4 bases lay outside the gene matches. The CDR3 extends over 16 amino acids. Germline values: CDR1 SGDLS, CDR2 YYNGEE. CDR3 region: CASSAPGQGAYNEQFF. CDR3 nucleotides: TGTGCCAGCAGCGCACCGGGACAGGGGGCCTACAATGAGCAGTTCTTC.

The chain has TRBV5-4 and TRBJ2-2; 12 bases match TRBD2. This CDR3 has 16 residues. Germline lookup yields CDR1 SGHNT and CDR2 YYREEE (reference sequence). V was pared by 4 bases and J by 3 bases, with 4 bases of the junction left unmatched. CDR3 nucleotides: TGTGCCAGCAGCGCCGGACTAGCGGGGTACACCGGGGAGCTGTTTTTT. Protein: CASSAGLAGYTGELFF.

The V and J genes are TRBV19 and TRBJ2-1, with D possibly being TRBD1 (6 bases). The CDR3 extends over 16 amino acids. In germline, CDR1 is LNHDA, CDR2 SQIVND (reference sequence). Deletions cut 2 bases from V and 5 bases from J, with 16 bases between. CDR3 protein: CASSITSGVTNNEQFF. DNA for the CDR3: TGTGCCAGTAGTATAACGTCAGGGGTAACCAACAATGAGCAGTTCTTC.

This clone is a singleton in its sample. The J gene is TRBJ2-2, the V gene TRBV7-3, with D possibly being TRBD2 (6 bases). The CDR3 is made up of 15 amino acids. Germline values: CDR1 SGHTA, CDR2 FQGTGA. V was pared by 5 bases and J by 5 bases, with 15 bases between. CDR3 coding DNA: TGTGCCAGCAGCCCGCGTGGGGGGAGGACCGGGGAGCTGTTTTTT. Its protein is CASSPRGGRTGELFF.

CDR3 DNA: TGTGCCAGCAGCTCGCAAATGGCGAGCTCCTATAATTCACCCCTCCACTTT. The encoded protein is CASSSQMASSYNSPLHF. The V gene is TRBV5-6, the J gene TRBJ1-6; D is uncertain. Per the germline V gene, CDR1 is SGHDT and CDR2 is YYEEEE. V lost 3 bases to trimming and J lost 0 bases, with 13 bases between them. The CDR3 is made up of 17 amino acids.

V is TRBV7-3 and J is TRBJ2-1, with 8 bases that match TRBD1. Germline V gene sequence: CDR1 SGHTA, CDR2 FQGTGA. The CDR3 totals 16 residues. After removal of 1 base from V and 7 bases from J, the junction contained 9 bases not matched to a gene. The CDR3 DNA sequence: TGTGCCAGCAGCTTAAACCCCGGACAGGGAGTAAATGAGCAGTTCTTC. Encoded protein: CASSLNPGQGVNEQFF.

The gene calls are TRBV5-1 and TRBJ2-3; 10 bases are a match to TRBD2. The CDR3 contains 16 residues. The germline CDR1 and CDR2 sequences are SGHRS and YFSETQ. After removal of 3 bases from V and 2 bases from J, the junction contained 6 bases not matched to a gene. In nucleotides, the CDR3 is TGCGCCAGCAGCTGGCGGACTAGCGGAATCACAGATACGCAGTATTTT. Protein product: CASSWRTSGITDTQYF. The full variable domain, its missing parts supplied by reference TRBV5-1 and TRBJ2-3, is KAGVTQTPRYLIKTRGQQVTLSCSPISGHRSVSWYQQTPGQGLQFLFEYFSETQRNKGNFPGRFSGRQFSNSRSEMNVSTLELGDSALYLCASSWRTSGITDTQYFGPGTRLTVL.

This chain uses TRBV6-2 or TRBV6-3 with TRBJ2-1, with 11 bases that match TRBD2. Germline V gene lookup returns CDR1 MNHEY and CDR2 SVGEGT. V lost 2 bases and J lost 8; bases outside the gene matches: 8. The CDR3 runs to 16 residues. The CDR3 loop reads CASSYRLAGRMDEQFF. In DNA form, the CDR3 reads TGTGCCAGCAGTTACCGACTAGCGGGGAGGATGGATGAGCAGTTCTTC.

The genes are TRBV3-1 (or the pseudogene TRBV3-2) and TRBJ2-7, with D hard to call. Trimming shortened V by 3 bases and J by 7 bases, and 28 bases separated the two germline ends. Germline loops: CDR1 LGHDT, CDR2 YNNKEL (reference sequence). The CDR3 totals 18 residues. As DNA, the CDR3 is TGTGCCAGCAGCCATCTCGTGCCGTCACGGACCCCGTCTCGAGAGCAGTACTTC. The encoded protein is CASSHLVPSRTPSREQYF.